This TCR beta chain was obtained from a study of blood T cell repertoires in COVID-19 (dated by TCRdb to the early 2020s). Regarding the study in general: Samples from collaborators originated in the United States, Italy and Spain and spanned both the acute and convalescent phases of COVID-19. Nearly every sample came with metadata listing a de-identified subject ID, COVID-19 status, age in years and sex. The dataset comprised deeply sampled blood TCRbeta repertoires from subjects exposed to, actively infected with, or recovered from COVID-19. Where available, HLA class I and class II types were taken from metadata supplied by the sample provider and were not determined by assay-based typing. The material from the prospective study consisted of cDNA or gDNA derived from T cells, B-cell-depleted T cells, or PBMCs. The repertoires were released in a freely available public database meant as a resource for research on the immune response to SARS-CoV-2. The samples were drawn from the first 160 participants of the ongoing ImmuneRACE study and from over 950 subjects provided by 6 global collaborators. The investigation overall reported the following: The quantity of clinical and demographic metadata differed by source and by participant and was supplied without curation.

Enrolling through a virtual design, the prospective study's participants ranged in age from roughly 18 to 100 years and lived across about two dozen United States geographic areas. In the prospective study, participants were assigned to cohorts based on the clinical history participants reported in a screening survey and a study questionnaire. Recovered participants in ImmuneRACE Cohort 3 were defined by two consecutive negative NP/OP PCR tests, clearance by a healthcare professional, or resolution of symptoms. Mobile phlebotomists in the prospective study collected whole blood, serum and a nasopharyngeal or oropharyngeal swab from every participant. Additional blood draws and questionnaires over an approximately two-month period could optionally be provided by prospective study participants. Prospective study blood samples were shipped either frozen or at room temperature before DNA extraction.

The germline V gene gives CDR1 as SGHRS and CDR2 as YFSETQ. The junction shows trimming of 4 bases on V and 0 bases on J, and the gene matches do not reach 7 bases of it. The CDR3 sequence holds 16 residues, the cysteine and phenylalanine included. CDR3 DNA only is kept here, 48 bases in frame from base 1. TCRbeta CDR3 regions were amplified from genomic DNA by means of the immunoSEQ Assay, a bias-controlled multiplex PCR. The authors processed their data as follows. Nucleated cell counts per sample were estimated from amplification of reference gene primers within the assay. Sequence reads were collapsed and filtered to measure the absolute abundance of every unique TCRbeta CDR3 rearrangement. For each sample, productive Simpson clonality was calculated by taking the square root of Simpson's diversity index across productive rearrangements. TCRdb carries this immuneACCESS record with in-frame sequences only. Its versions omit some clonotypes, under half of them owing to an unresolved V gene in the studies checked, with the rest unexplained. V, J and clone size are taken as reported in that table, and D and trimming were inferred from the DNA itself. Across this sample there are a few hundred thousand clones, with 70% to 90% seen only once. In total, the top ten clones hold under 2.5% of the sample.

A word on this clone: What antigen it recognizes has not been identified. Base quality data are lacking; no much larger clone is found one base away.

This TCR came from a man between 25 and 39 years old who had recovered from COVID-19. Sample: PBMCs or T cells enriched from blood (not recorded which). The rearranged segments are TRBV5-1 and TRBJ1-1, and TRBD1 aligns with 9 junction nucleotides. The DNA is TGCGCCAGCAGCCCAACCGGGACAGGGATGAACACTGAAGCTTTCTTT. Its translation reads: CASSPTGTGMNTEAFF.